This TCR beta chain was observed in a study of identical twins. The germline V gene has CDR1 DFQATT and CDR2 SNEGSKA (reference sequence). The V end lost 1 base, the J end lost 3 bases, and 13 bases lay between the germline ends. The CDR3 has 14 amino acids. Many counts were recorded for this clonotype. Its specificity is unknown. No donor was unhealthy or non-Caucasian. Study conclusions and caveats: Invariant cells of the MAIT and iNKT types might have partly distorted the zero-insertion analyses.

TCRdb used MiXCR to reprocess the 5' RACE reads, holding one entry per CDR3 protein. The sample yields 600,000 to 800,000 distinct CDR3 sequences, over 20% seen once. This same sample was also part of a study on T cells expressing NK-cell markers. That work states: Sorted CD3+CD56-NKG2C+, CD3+CD56+NKG2C+ and CD3+CD56+NKG2C- T cells supplied the TCR beta repertoires. The sequencing cohort of eight donors included seven HCMV-seropositive individuals and one seronegative individual.

The sample consisted of PBMCs. The clonotype comes from a young woman in good health. The chain couples TRBV20-1 to TRBJ2-7, with D possibly being TRBD2 (5 bases). The CDR3 spells CSARAAVGGYEQYF. The DNA of the CDR3 is TGCAGTGCTAGAGCAGCGGTCGGTGGCTACGAGCAGTACTTC.